This T cell receptor (beta chain) is from a study of cytomegalovirus exposure and HLA in healthy donors. General study results and limits: Indistinguishable V segments such as TRBV6-2 and TRBV6-3 were excluded. In a later analysis, TCR association rates varied by HLA locus: DRB1 most, HLA-C fewest.

CDR3 size: 16 residues. Per the germline V gene, CDR1 is MNHNS and CDR2 is SASEGT. J lost 2 bases, V lost 4 bases, and 8 bases had no gene match. 13 Jbeta primers and 60 Vbeta primers were used for the PCR. Original data processing: Counted up in a later analysis, unique TCR beta chains came to 60 million to 95 million, with about 9.9 million shared. Here immunoSEQ multiplex PCR was the method, and the copy in TCRdb shows in-frame clones only, minus some. V and J calls and clone size are copied from that table; D and trimming were computed from the DNA. This sample has approximately 190,000 clones, with more than 75% found just once. A word on this clone: Its antigen remains unidentified.

V and J are TRBV6-1 and TRBJ2-1, with TRBD1 identical over 7 bases. The sequence came from a young man in good health and CMV-seronegative. Sequencing was performed on PBMCs. The CDR3, as DNA: TGTGCCAGCAGTGGAAGACAGGGTCCTCCCTACAATGAGCAGTTCTTC. This codes for CASSGRQGPPYNEQFF.